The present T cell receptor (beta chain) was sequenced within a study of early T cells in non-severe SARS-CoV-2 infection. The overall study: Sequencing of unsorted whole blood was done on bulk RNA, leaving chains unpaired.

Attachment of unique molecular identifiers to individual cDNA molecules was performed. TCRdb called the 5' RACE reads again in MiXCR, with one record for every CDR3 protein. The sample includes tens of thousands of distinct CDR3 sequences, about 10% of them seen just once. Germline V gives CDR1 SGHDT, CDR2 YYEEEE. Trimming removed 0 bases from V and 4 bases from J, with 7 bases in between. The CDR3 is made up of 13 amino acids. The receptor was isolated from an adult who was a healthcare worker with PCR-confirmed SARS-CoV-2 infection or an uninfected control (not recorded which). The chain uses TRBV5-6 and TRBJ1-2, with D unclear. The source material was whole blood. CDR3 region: CASSLEQSYGYTF. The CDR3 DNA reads TGTGCCAGCAGCTTGGAACAGTCCTATGGCTACACCTTC.